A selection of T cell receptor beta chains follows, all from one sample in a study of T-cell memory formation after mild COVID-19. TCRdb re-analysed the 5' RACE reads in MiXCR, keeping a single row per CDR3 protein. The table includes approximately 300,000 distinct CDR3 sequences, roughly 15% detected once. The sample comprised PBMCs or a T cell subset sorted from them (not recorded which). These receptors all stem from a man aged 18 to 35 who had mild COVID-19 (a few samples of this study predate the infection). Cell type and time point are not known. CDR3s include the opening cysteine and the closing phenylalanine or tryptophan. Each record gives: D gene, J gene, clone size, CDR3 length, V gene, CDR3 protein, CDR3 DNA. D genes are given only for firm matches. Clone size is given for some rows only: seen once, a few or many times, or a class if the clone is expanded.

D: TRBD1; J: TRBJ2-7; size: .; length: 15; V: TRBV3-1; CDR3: CASSQGGDRANEQYF; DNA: TGTGCCAGCAGCCAAGGTGGGGACAGGGCGAACGAGCAGTACTTC
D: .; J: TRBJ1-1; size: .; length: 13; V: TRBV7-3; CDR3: CASSQQESTEAFF; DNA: TGTGCCAGCAGTCAGCAAGAGTCCACTGAAGCTTTCTTT
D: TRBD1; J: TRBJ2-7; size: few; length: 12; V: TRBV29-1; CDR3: CSVQGALFEQYF; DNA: TGCAGCGTTCAGGGGGCGCTCTTCGAGCAGTACTTC
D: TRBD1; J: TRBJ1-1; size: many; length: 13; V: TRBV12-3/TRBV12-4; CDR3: CASSPQGRTEAFF; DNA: TGTGCCAGCAGTCCACAGGGGAGAACTGAAGCTTTCTTT
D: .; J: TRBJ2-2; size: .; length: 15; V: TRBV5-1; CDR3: CASSRTSIYTGELFF; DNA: TGCGCCAGCAGCCGCACTTCTATTTACACCGGGGAGCTGTTTTTT
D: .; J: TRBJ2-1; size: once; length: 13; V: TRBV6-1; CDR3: CASSRDGHNEQFF; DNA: TGTGCCAGCAGTCGGGACGGTCACAATGAGCAGTTCTTC
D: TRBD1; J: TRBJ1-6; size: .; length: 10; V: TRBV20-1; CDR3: CSAQGEPLHF; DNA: TGCAGTGCCCAGGGGGAACCCCTCCACTTT
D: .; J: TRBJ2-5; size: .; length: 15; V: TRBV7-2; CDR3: CASSLGPGVRETQYF; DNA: TGTGCCAGCAGCTTAGGACCAGGGGTGAGGGAGACCCAGTACTTC
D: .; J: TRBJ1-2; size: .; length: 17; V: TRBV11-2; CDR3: CASSKSGPTIGLGGYTF; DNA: TGTGCCAGCAGCAAGTCGGGACCGACAATAGGTCTAGGCGGCTACACCTTC
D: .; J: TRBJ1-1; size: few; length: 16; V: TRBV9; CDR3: CASSVAPGPQATEAFF; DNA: TGTGCCAGCAGCGTAGCTCCGGGACCTCAGGCCACTGAAGCTTTCTTT
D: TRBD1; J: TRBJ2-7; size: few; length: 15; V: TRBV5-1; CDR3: CASSTGQGIAYEQYF; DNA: TGCGCCAGCAGCACAGGACAGGGCATTGCCTACGAGCAGTACTTC
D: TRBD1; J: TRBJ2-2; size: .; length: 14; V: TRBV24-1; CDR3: CATMTGPNTGELFF; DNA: TGTGCCACCATGACAGGGCCGAACACCGGGGAGCTGTTTTTT
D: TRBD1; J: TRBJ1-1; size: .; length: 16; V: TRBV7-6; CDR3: CASSLRFRDRGSEAFF; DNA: TGTGCCAGCAGCTTAAGGTTTCGGGACAGGGGGTCTGAAGCTTTCTTT
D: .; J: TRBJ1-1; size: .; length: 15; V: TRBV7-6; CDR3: CASSSWTAGDTEAFF; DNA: TGTGCCAGCAGCTCTTGGACAGCAGGGGACACTGAAGCTTTCTTT
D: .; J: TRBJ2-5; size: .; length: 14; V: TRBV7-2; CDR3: CASSQGQFYETQYF; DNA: TGTGCCAGCAGCCAGGGGCAGTTCTATGAGACCCAGTACTTC
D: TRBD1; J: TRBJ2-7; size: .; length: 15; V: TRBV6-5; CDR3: CASSYGGTGIREQYF; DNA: TGTGCCAGCAGTTACGGAGGGACAGGTATCCGCGAGCAGTACTTC
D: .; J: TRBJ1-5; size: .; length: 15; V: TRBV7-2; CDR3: CASSLVPESNQPQHF; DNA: TGTGCCAGCAGCTTAGTGCCAGAGAGCAATCAGCCCCAGCATTTT
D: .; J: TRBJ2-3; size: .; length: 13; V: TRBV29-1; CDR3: CSVEDRSTDTQYF; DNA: TGCAGCGTTGAAGATAGGAGCACAGATACGCAGTATTTT
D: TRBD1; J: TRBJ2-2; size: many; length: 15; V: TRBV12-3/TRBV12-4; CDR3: CASSRRQGRSGELFF; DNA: TGTGCCAGCAGCCGTCGACAGGGCCGGAGCGGGGAGCTGTTTTTT
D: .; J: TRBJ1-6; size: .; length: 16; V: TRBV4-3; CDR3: CASSQVTGTINSPLHF; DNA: TGCGCCAGCAGCCAAGTCACCGGGACCATCAATTCACCCCTCCACTTT